This TCR beta chain stems from a study of CD8 T cells in Susac syndrome. Trimming took off 6 bases at V and 9 bases at J, with 13 bases between the two ends. The germline CDR1 and CDR2 sequences are MNHEY and SMNVEV (reference sequence). The CDR3 has 12 residues. Reverse transcription of about 0.5 to 1 ug RNA was carried out with random hexamers. Multiplex immunoSEQ PCR targeted 54 Vbeta and 13 Jbeta TCR beta segments. TCRdb re-called the immunoSEQ multiplex PCR reads through MiXCR, storing one row per CDR3 protein. The table has about 150,000 distinct CDR3 sequences, roughly 94% seen once. Study-wide results and limits: The number of individuals included in the study's TCR sequencing and HLA analysis was acknowledged as relatively small.

From blood CD8+ and CD4+ T cells, the TCR beta chain was sequenced. Negative isolation yielded the CD8+ and CD4+ T cells, while FACS enriched the TEMRA cells. About this clonotype: Antigen: not known.

The chain employs TRBV27 and TRBJ2-3; possibly TRBD1 for D (5 bases). The TCR originated in a human donor with multiple sclerosis. The sequenced material came from CD8+ T cells from PBMCs. The chain's CDR3 is CASRDNLRTQYF. As DNA, the CDR3 is TGTGCCAGCAGGGACAACTTACGAACGCAGTATTTT.